The 8 T cell receptor beta chains below all came from one sample that was sequenced in a study of blood T cell repertoires in COVID-19. Assay: immunoSEQ multiplex PCR; the TCRdb copy retains only in-frame clones and omits some. The data show 50,000 or so clones, 87% seen once. The sample comprised peripheral blood. Receptor source: a man aged 45 to 65 with active COVID-19.

The V call is TRBV19, the J call TRBJ1-5; a possible D gene is TRBD1 (5 bases). V was cut by 1 base and J by 6 bases, with 10 bases left in between. CDR3 length: 14 residues. Germline assignment: CDR1 LNHDA and CDR2 SQIVND (reference sequence). DNA for the CDR3: TGTGCCAGTAGTATAGGGCCAGGGTTTCAGCCCCAGCATTTT. Protein product: CASSIGPGFQPQHF.

The genes are TRBV2 and TRBJ2-7; D gene unclear. V gave up 5 bases and J gave up 1 base, with 9 bases separating them. CDR1 and CDR2 (germline): SNHLY, FYNNEI. The CDR3 totals 13 residues. As DNA, the CDR3 is TGTGCCAGCAGTAAACGCCTATCCTACGAGCAGTACTTC. Translated: CASSKRLSYEQYF.

This clone showed up just once. The sample contains more than one DNA sequence encoding this CDR3. The CDR3 sequence is CAWSIREKLFF. The DNA of the CDR3 is TGTGCCTGGAGTATTCGGGAAAAACTGTTTTTT. The rearrangement joins TRBV30 to TRBJ1-4; D ambiguous. Trimming took off 2 bases at V and 8 bases at J, with 6 bases between the two ends. Germline CDR1 GTSNPN, CDR2 SVGIG (reference sequence). CDR3 length equals 11 residues.

The rearrangement joins TRBV30 to TRBJ1-6; 8 bases align to TRBD1. This CDR3 comprises 15 residues. V shed 5 bases and J 7 bases; nucleotides not matched to a gene: 10. Per germline, CDR1 GTSNPN and CDR2 SVGIG (reference sequence). The CDR3 sequence is CAWGYRDRKNSPLHF. The CDR3, as DNA: TGTGCCTGGGGCTACCGGGACAGGAAGAATTCACCCCTCCACTTT. The full variable domain, completed using reference TRBV30 and TRBJ1-6, is SQTIHQWPATLVQPVGSPLSLECTVEGTSNPNLYWYRQAAGRGLQLLFYSVGIGQISSEVPQNLSASRPQDRQFILSSKKLLLSDSGFYLCAWGYRDRKNSPLHFGNGTRLTVT.

J is TRBJ1-1 and V is TRBV3-1 (or the pseudogene TRBV3-2); D is unresolved. Between the trimmed V and J ends, which lost 3 bases and 6 bases, there was a span of 17 bases. The CDR3 extends over 15 amino acids. Looked up from germline, CDR1 is LGHDT and CDR2 is YNNKEL (reference sequence). The CDR3 region is CASSHFRRGSAEAFF. As DNA, the CDR3 is TGTGCCAGCAGCCATTTCCGCCGGGGATCAGCTGAAGCTTTCTTT.

The chain has TRBV7-6 and TRBJ1-6; D remains unclear. The V end was cut by 5 bases, the J end by 5 bases, with 13 bases between. Germline lookup yields CDR1 SGHVS and CDR2 FNYEAQ. The CDR3 runs to 15 residues. The CDR3 DNA sequence: TGTGCCAGCAGCCCTTCGGAGGCCGATAATTCACCCCTCCACTTT. This translates into CASSPSEADNSPLHF.

CDR3 sequence (DNA): TGCGCCAGCAGCCAGGGGGACAGGGGGCTGGGCGGGGAGCTGTTTTTT. Its translation: CASSQGDRGLGGELFF. The chain couples TRBV4-3 to TRBJ2-2, with TRBD1 matching 12 bases. Germline loops: CDR1 LGHNA, CDR2 YSLEER. CDR3 length: 16 amino acids. J lost 7 bases, V lost 3 bases, and 6 bases had no gene match.

The rearrangement links TRBV6-2 or TRBV6-3 to TRBJ2-2, with TRBD2 matching 8 bases. The CDR3 is 14 amino acids. Germline V gene lookup returns CDR1 MNHEY and CDR2 SVGEGT. The V segment lost 6 bases and the J segment 4 bases; nucleotides outside the gene matches: 4. The CDR3 nucleotides are TGTGCCAGCAGCCGACTAGCGAGCACCGGGGAGCTGTTTTTT. This encodes CASSRLASTGELFF.